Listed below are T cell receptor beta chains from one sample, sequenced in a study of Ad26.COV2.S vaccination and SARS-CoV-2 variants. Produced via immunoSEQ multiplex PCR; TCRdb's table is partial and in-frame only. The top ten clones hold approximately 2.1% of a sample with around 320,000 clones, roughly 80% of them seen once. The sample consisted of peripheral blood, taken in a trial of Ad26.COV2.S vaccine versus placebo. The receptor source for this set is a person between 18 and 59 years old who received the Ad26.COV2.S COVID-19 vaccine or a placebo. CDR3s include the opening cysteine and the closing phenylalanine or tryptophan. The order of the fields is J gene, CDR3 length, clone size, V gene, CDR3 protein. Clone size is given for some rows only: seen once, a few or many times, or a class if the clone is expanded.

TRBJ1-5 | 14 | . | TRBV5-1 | CASSLGQSNQPQHF
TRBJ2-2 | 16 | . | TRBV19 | CASSATSGGAIGELFF
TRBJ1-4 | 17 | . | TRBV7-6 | CASSLASTGWGNEKLFF
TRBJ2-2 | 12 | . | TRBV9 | CASSVARGELFF
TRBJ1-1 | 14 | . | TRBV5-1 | CASSFTGVDTEAFF
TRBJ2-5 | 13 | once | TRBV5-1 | CASSIVPGETQYF
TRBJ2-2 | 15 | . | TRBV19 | CASKVPYANTGELFF
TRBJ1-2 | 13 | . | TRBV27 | CASRIGGDYGYTF
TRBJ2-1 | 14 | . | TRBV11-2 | CASRLGGQYNEQFF
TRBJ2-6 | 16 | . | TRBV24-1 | CATSDRQGSGANVLTF
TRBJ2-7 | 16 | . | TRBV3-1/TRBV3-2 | CASSQAERGGSYEQYF
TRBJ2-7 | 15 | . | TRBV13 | CASSPDGSDSYEQYF
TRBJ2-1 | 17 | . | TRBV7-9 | CASSSQAGGNNYNEQFF
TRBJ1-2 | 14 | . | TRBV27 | CASSHSGVSYGYTF
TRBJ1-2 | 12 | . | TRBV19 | CASSMDSYGYTF
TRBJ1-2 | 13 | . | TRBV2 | CASSEQGYYGYTF
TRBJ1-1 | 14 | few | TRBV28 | CASSRPQRYTEAFF
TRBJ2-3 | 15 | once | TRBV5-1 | CASSLAGGITDTQYF
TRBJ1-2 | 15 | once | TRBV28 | CASSPVGAHNYGYTF
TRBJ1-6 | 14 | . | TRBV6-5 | CASSYSTTDSPLHF
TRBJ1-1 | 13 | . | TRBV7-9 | CASSDTGYTEAFF
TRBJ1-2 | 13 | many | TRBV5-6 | CASSLAAGGGYTF
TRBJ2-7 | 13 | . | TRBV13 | CASSFDGSYEQYF
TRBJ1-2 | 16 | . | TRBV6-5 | CASSYSPGRRGYGYTF
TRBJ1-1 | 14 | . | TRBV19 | CASSEGPSSTEAFF
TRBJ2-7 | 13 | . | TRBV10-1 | CASSSKSSYEQYF
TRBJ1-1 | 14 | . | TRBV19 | CASSSADRNTEAFF
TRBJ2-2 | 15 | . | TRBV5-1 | CASSLVGQTTGELFF
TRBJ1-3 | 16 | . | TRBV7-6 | CASSLGRLFSGNTIYF
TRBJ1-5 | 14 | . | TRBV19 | CASSIQGANQPQHF
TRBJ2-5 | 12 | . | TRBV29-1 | CSVGQREETQYF
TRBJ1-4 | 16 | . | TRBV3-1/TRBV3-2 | CASSQLAGQPNEKLFF
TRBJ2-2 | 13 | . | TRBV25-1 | CASEGRLAGELFF
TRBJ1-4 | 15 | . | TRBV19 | CASSTRQGVGEKLFF
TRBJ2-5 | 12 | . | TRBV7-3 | CASSQGGETQYF
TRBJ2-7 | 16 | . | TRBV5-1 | CASSLVAGPSSYEQYF
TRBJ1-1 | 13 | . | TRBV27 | CASTTPGRVRAFF
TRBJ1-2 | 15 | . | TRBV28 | CASSLTPGQNYGYTF
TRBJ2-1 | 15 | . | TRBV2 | CASRRILESYNEQFF
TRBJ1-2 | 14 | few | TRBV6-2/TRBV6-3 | CASSYSSTRVGYTF
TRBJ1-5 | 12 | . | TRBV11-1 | CASSDSNQPQHF
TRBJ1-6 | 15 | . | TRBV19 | CASKGISSYNSPLHF
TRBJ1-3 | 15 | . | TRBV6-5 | CASSYSGGQGNTIYF
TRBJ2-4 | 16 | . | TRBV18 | CASSPVVGKAKNIQYF
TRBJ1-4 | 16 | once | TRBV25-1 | CASSRPGQGANEKLFF